This T cell receptor beta chain was recorded in a study of blood T cells in healthy people across ages. Study at large: Through template switching, about one barcoded beta molecule was captured per two T cells, as measured in model experiments.

The CDR3 is 15 amino acids. CDR1 MGHRA and CDR2 YSYEKL come from the germline V gene. Trimming took 1 base from V and 5 from J, leaving 11 bases between them. With a J-beta primer mix and a sample-barcoded 5' primer, a second PCR ran 7 to 11 cycles. One entry per CDR3 protein results from TCRdb running MiXCR on the 5' RACE reads. The sample includes 1.4 million or so distinct CDR3 sequences, approximately 42% seen only once; the top ten take roughly 3.7%. Isolation yielded PBMCs, at least 7 million per sample, in every case. This receptor was taken from a woman aged 18 to 35 in good health. The sequenced material came from blood. This rearrangement joins TRBV4-1 to TRBJ1-4, with no clear D. The CDR3: CASSQVPGVNEKLFF. As DNA, the CDR3 is TGCGCCAGCAGCCAAGTGCCCGGAGTAAATGAAAAACTGTTTTTT.